The clone carrying this T cell receptor (beta chain) has more than one count but fewer than ten. What it binds is not known. PBMCs were cryopreserved, and roughly 2.2 micrograms of genomic DNA from them went into TCR beta libraries. This entry comes from a study of cytotoxic CD8 clonotypes in ibrutinib-treated CLL. Whole-study context: Responses: roughly 24 partial, 2 complete; after median around 70 months, roughly 14 stayed remitted, some twelve progressed. Study-level findings and limits: Elevated clonality accompanied ibrutinib response, with a return toward baseline values at progression. At baseline, clonality was higher than in age-matched healthy donors and correlated with CD8+ counts.

Germline loops: CDR1 MDHEN, CDR2 SYDVKM. The CDR3 sequence is 17 residues long. Trimming took 5 bases from V and 10 from J; bases not matched to a gene: 17. TCRdb keeps only in-frame clones here, not all; method: immunoSEQ multiplex PCR. The repertoire has about 200,000 clones, more than 75% of them found once; the top ten carry over 9.5%. This clonotype was sampled from a human donor with chronic lymphocytic leukemia. The rearrangement uses TRBV28 and TRBJ1-2; 12 nucleotides align to TRBD1. Sample: PBMCs, taken after 12 months of ibrutinib treatment. The CDR3 loop is CASSITGQGARVEDYTF. CDR3 sequence (DNA): TGTGCCAGCAGTATTACGGGACAGGGGGCGAGGGTTGAAGACTACACCTTC.